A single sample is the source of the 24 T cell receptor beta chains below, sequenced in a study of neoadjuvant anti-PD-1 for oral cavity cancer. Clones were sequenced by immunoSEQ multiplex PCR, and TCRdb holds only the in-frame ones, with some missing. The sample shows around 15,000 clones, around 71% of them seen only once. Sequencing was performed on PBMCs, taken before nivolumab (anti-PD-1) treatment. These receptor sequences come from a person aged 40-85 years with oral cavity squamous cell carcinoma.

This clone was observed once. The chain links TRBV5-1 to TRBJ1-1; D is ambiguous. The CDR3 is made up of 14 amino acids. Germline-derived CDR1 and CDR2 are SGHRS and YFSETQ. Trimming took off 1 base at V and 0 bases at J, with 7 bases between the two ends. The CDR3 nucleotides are TGCGCCAGCAGCTTGCGACGTCTGAACACTGAAGCTTTCTTT. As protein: CASSLRRLNTEAFF.

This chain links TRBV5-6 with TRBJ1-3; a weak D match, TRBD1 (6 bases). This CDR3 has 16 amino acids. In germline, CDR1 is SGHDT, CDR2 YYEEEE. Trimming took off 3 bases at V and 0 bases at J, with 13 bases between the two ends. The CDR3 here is CASSWAGVSSGNTIYF. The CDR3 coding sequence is TGTGCCAGCAGCTGGGCAGGGGTAAGCTCTGGAAACACCATATATTTT.

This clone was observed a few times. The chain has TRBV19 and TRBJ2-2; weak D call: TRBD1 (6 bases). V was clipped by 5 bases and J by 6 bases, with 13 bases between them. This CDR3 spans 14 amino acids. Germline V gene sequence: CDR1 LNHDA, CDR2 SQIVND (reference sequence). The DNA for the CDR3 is TGTGCCAGTAGTGCCCACAGGGACGCCGGGGAGCTGTTTTTT. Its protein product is CASSAHRDAGELFF.

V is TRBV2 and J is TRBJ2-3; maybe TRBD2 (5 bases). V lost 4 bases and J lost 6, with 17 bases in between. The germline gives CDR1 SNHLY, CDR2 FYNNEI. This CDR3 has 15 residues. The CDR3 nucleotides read TGTGCCAGCAGTGTTAGAGCGGACTTTTCCGATACGCAGTATTTT. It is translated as CASSVRADFSDTQYF.

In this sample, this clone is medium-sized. CDR3 DNA sequence: TGTGCCAGCAGCTTAAAGACAGGGGCTCTCTACGAGCAGTACTTC. This sequence encodes CASSLKTGALYEQYF. The rearrangement links TRBV5-6 to TRBJ2-7, with 8 nucleotides matching TRBD1. Germline V gene lookup returns CDR1 SGHDT and CDR2 YYEEEE. The CDR3 is made up of 15 amino acids. The V and J ends lost 2 bases and 3 bases, in that order; junction bases with no gene match: 7. Full variable domain (remainder filled in from reference TRBV5-6 and TRBJ2-7): DAGVTQSPTHLIKTRGQQVTLRCSPKSGHDTVSWYQQALGQGPQFIFQYYEEEERQRGNFPDRFSGHQFPNYSSELNVNALLLGDSALYLCASSLKTGALYEQYFGPGTRLTVT.

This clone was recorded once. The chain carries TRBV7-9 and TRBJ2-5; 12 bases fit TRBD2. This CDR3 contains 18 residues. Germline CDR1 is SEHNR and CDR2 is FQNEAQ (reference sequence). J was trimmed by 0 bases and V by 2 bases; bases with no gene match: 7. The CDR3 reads CASSLNWGTSGYQETQYF. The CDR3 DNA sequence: TGTGCCAGCAGCTTAAATTGGGGGACTAGCGGGTACCAAGAGACCCAGTACTTC.

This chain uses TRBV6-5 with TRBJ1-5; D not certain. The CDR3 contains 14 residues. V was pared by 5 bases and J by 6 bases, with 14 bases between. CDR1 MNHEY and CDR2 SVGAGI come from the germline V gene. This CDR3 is CASSRVLNSQPQHF. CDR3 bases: TGTGCCAGCAGTCGGGTCCTCAACTCTCAGCCCCAGCATTTT.

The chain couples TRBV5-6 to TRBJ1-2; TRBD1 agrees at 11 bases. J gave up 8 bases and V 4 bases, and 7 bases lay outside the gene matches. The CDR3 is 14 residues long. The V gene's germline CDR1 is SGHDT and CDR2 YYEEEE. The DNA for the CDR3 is TGTGCCAGCAGCCCAGGGACAGGGGGTGAGGGCTACACCTTC. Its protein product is CASSPGTGGEGYTF.

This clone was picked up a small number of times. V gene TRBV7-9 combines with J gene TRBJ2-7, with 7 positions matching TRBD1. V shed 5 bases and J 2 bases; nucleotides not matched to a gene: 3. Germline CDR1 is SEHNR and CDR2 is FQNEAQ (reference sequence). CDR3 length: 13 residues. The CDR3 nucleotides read TGTGCCAGCAGCCCGGACAGGACCTACGAGCAGTACTTC. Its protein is CASSPDRTYEQYF.

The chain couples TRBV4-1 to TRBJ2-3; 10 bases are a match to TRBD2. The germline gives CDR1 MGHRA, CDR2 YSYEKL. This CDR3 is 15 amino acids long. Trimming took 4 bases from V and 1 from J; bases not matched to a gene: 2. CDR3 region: CASSRGTSGTDTQYF. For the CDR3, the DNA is TGCGCCAGCAGCCGGGGGACTAGCGGCACAGATACGCAGTATTTT.

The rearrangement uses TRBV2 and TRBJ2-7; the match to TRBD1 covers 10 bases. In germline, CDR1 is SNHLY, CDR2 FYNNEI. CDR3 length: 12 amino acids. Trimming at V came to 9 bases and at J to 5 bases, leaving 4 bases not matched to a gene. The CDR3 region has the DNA TGTGCCAGGGGGACAGGGGTCAACGAGCAGTACTTC. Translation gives CARGTGVNEQYF.

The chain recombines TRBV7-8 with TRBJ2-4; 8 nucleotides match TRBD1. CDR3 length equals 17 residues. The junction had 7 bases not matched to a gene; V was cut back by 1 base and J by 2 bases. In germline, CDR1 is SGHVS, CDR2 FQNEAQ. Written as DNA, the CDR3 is TGTGCCAGCAGCTTAGAAGCAGGGGGCTCGTCCAAAAACATTCAGTACTTC. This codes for CASSLEAGGSSKNIQYF.

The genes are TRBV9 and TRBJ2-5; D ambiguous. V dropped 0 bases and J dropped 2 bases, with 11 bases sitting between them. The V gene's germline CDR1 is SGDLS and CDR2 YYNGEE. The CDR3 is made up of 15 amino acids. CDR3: CASSVDTGLQETQYF. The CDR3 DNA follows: TGTGCCAGCAGCGTAGACACGGGTTTACAAGAGACCCAGTACTTC.

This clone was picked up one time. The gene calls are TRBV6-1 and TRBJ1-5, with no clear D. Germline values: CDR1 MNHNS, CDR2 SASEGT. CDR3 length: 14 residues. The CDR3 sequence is CVVDGRERNQPQHF. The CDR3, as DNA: TGTGTTGTCGATGGACGAGAGCGGAATCAGCCCCAGCATTTT.

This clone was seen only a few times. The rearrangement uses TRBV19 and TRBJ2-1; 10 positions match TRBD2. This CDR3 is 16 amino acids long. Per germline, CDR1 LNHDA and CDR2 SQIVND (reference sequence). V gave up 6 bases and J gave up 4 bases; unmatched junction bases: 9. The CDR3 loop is CASSPPGLAVYNEQFF. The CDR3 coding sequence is TGTGCCAGTAGCCCCCCCGGACTAGCGGTATACAATGAGCAGTTCTTC.

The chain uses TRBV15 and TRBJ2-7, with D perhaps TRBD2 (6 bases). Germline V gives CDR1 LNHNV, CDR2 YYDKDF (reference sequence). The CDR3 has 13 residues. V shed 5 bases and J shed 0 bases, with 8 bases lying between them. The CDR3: CATSQRASYEQYF. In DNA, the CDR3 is TGTGCCACCAGCCAGCGGGCCTCCTACGAGCAGTACTTC.

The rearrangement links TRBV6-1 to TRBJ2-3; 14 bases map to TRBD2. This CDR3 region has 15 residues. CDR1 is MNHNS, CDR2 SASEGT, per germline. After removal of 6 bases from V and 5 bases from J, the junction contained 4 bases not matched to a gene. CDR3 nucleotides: TGTGCCAGCAGCGGACTAGCGGGAGGTATAGATACGCAGTATTTT. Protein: CASSGLAGGIDTQYF.

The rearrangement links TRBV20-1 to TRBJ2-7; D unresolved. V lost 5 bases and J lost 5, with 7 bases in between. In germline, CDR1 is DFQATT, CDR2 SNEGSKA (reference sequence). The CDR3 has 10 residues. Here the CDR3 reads CSASRDEQYF. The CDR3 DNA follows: TGCAGTGCTTCCCGGGACGAGCAGTACTTC.

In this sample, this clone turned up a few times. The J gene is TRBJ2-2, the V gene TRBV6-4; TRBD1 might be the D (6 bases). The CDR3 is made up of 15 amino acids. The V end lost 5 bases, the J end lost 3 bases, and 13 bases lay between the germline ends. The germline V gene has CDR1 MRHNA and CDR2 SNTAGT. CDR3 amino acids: CASSIDRSYTGELFF. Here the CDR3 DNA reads TGTGCCAGCAGTATTGACAGGTCGTACACCGGGGAGCTGTTTTTT.

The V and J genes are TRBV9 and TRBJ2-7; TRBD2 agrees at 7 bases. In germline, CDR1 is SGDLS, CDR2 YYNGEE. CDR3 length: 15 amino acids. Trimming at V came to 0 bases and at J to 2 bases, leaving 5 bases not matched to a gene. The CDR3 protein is CASSVGVAGPYEQYF. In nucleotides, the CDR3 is TGTGCCAGCAGCGTAGGAGTAGCGGGTCCCTACGAGCAGTACTTC.

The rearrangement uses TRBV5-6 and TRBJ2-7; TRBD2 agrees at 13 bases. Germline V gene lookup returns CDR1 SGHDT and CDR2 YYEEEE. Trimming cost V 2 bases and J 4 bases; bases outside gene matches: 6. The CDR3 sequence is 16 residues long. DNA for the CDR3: TGTGCCAGCAGCTTACGGACTAGCGGGAGAGAGTACGAGCAGTACTTC. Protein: CASSLRTSGREYEQYF.

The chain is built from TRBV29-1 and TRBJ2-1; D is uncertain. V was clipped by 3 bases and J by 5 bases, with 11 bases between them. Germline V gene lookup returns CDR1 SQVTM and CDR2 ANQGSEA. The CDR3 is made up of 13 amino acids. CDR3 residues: CSVDRVLNNEQFF. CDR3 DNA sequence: TGCAGCGTTGATAGGGTACTTAACAATGAGCAGTTCTTC.

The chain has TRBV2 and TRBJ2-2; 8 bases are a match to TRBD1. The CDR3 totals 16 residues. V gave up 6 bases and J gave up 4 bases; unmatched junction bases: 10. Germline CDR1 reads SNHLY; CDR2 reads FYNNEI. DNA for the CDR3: TGTGCCAGCAGCGGCAGTCCAGGGGGCCTCACCGGGGAGCTGTTTTTT. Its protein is CASSGSPGGLTGELFF.

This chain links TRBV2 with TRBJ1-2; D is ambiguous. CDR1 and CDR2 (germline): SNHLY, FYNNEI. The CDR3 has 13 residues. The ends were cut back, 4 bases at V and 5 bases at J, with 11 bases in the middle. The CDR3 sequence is CASSASGRYGYTF. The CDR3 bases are TGTGCCAGCAGTGCTAGTGGCCGGTATGGCTACACCTTC.